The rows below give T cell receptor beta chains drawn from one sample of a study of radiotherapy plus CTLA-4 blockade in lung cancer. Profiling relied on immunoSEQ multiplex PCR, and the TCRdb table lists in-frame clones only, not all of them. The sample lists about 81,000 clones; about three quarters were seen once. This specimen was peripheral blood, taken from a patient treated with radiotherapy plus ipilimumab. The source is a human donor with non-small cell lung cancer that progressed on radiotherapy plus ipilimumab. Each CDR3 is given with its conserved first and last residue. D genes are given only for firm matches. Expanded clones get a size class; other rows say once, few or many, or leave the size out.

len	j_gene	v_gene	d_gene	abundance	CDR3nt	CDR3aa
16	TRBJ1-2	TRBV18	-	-	TGTGCCAGCTCACCACCGGACGGGAACCTCAACTATGGCTACACCTTC	CASSPPDGNLNYGYTF
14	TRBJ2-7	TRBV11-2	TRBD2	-	TGTGCCAGCACCCTCGGGGGGTCGGGCTACGAGCAGTACTTC	CASTLGGSGYEQYF
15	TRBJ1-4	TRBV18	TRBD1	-	TGTGCCAGCTCACCGAGGGGGCCCCCAAATGAAAAACTGTTTTTT	CASSPRGPPNEKLFF
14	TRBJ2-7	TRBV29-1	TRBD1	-	TGCAGCGTCCTTCTTGGACAGGGTGGCTACGAGCAGTACTTC	CSVLLGQGGYEQYF
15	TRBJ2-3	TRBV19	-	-	TGTGCCAGTAGTATAGGAGCGGCTAGCACAGATACGCAGTATTTT	CASSIGAASTDTQYF
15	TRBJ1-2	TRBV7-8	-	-	TGTGCCAGCAGCCCGAGGACAGATCCCCGGTATGGCTACACCTTC	CASSPRTDPRYGYTF
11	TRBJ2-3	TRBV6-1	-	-	TGTGCCAGCAGTGAGTTAGATACGCAGTATTTT	CASSELDTQYF
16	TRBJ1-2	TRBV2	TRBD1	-	TGTGCCAGCAGGGATACCAGACAGGGGCCTGGGTATGGCTACACCTTC	CASRDTRQGPGYGYTF
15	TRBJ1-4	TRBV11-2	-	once	TGTGCCGGCAGCTTATTCAGTGCCACTAATGAAAAACTGTTTTTT	CAGSLFSATNEKLFF
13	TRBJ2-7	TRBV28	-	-	TGTGCCAGCAGTTCCGTTCAAGAATACGAGCAGTACTTC	CASSSVQEYEQYF
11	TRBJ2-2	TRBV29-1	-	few	TGCAGCGGAAAGAACACCGGGGAGCTGTTTTTT	CSGKNTGELFF
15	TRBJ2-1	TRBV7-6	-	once	TGTGCCAGCAGCTTAGCCATAAGCTCCTACAATGAGCAGTTCTTC	CASSLAISSYNEQFF
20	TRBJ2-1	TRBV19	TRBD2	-	TGTGCCAGTAGTATAGATGGGCCGGGACTAGCGGGAGCTCGCTACAATGAGCAGTTCTTC	CASSIDGPGLAGARYNEQFF
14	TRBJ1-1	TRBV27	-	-	TGTGCCAGCAACCAAATACCCTCGAACACTGAAGCTTTCTTT	CASNQIPSNTEAFF
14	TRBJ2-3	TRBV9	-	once	TGTGCCAGCAGCGTACAGTCCCAGGGAGATACGCAGTATTTT	CASSVQSQGDTQYF
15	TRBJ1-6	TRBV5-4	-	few	TGTGCCAGCAGCTTGGCGGGCGGGCGGGGCTCACCCCTCCACTTT	CASSLAGGRGSPLHF
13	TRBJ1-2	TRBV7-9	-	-	TGTGCCGCTCGGCAGGCCCTAGGCTATGGCTACACCTTC	CAARQALGYGYTF
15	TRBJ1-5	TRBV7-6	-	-	TGTGCCAGCAGCTTGGACGGGACACTTAATCAGCCCCAGCATTTT	CASSLDGTLNQPQHF
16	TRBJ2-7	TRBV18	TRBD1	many	TGTGCCAGCTCACCCCTTGGACAGGGGGCTACCTACGAGCAGTACTTC	CASSPLGQGATYEQYF
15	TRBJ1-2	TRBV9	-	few	TGTGCCAGCAGCGTAGCCCCAGGGGCCCTCTATGGCTACACCTTC	CASSVAPGALYGYTF
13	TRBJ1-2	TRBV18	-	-	TGTGCCAGCTCACCAGAGGAGACAACGGGCTACACCTTC	CASSPEETTGYTF
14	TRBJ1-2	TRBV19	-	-	TGTGCCAGTAGTATTTGGACGGGGGAAGATGGCTACACCTTC	CASSIWTGEDGYTF
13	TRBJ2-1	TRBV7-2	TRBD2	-	TGTGCCAGCACTAGCGGGAGGTACAATGAGCAGTTCTTC	CASTSGRYNEQFF
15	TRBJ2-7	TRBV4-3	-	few	TGCGCCAGCAGCCAAGATAGAGGCCCGAACTACGAGCAGTACTTC	CASSQDRGPNYEQYF
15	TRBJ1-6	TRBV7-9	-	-	TGTGCCAGCAGCTTAGATACAGGGTGGAATTCACCCCTCCACTTT	CASSLDTGWNSPLHF
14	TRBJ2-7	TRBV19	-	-	TGTGCCAGTAGTTTAACAGGGAGCTCCTACGAGCAGTACTTT	CASSLTGSSYEQYF
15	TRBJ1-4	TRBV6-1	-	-	TGTGCCAGCAGTGATAGAGGTCAGGCAAATGAAAAACTGTTTTTT	CASSDRGQANEKLFF
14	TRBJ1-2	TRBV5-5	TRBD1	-	TGTGCCAGCAGCCAGGACAGGGGGCAGTATGGCTACACCTTC	CASSQDRGQYGYTF
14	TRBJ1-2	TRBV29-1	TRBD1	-	TGCAGCGTTGAAGACTTACAGGGGGCGAGTGGCTACACCTTC	CSVEDLQGASGYTF
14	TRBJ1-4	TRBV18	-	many	TGTGCCAGCTCACCAGTAGCAACTAATGAAAAACTGTTTTTT	CASSPVATNEKLFF
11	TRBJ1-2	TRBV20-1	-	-	TGCAGTGCGGCGGGGAGTTATGGCTACACCTTC	CSAAGSYGYTF
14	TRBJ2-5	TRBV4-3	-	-	TGCGCCAGCAGCCAAGATACATCCCGGGAGACCCAGTACTTC	CASSQDTSRETQYF
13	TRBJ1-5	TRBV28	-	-	TGTGCCACATCACGAGCCTACAATCAGCCCCAGCATTTT	CATSRAYNQPQHF